Below are 22 T cell receptor beta chains sequenced from a single sample in a study of OX40 agonist ivuxolimab in advanced cancers. Clones were sequenced by immunoSEQ multiplex PCR, and TCRdb holds only the in-frame ones, with some missing. The sample consists of around 70,000 clones, 80% to 95% of them appearing once. This sample comprised CD4+ or CD8+ T cells sorted from blood, obtained in a trial of the OX40 agonist ivuxolimab. The origin of the receptors is an adult with an advanced solid tumor such as melanoma, head and neck, liver or kidney cancer.

The chain has TRBV29-1 and TRBJ2-7; possibly TRBD2 for D (6 bases). Germline CDR1 and CDR2: SQVTM and ANQGSEA. The CDR3 is 13 residues long. The V and J ends lost 5 bases and 7 bases respectively, with 18 bases between them. The CDR3: CSVWDFTLGEQYF. The CDR3 nucleotides read TGCAGCGTTTGGGACTTTACTCTGGGGGAGCAGTACTTC.

The chain carries TRBV30 and TRBJ1-5; D is undetermined. Germline V CDR1 and CDR2: GTSNPN, SVGIG (reference sequence). V dropped 1 base and J dropped 3 bases, with 16 bases sitting between them. The CDR3 has 16 residues. The CDR3 nucleotides are TGTGCCTGGAGTGACGTAAGGTCGGATTACAATCAGCCCCAGCATTTT. Translation: CAWSDVRSDYNQPQHF.

The chain joins TRBV11-2 to TRBJ1-3; tentatively, D is TRBD1 (5 bases). CDR3 size: 15 residues. The germline V and J ends were trimmed by 3 bases and 0 bases, with 9 bases remaining between them. From germline, CDR1 is SGHAT and CDR2 FQNNGV. DNA of the CDR3: TGTGCCAGCAGCTTGGCGGGACGCTCTGGAAACACCATATATTTT. This translates into CASSLAGRSGNTIYF.

The chain uses TRBV6-5 and TRBJ2-1; possible D gene TRBD2, 5 bases. Per the germline V gene, CDR1 is MNHEY and CDR2 is SVGAGI. V dropped 0 bases and J dropped 7 bases, with 13 bases sitting between them. The CDR3 is made up of 15 amino acids. The CDR3 DNA is TGTGCCAGCAGTTACTCGACGCAATCGGGGAATGAGCAGTTCTTC. This codes for CASSYSTQSGNEQFF.

The chain couples TRBV27 to TRBJ2-7, with D unclear. The CDR3 consists of 13 residues. Deletions cut 4 bases from V and 0 bases from J, with 7 bases between. Per germline, CDR1 MNHEY and CDR2 SMNVEV (reference sequence). The CDR3 spells CASSYSPSYEQYF. In nucleotides, the CDR3 is TGTGCCAGCAGTTACAGCCCCTCCTACGAGCAGTACTTC.

The CDR3 loop reads CASSASPGTAYEQYF. The CDR3 DNA sequence: TGTGCCAGCAGTGCGAGTCCCGGGACAGCCTACGAGCAGTACTTC. The chain couples TRBV6-6 to TRBJ2-7, with TRBD1 matching 7 bases. Trimming took 5 bases from V and 2 from J; bases not matched to a gene: 9. Germline V CDR1 and CDR2: MNHNY, SVGAGI (reference sequence). The CDR3 has 15 residues.

The chain uses TRBV14 and TRBJ1-2, with 8 bases aligning to TRBD1. The J segment lost 2 bases and the V segment lost 4 bases, leaving 6 bases of the junction unmatched. CDR3 length: 15 residues. Germline assignment: CDR1 SGHDN and CDR2 FVKESK. The CDR3 here is CASSPRQGLNYGYTF. The CDR3 DNA follows: TGTGCCAGCAGCCCTCGACAGGGGTTAAACTATGGCTACACCTTC.

This clone was observed a single time. The chain recombines TRBV6-5 with TRBJ1-1; 9 bases line up with TRBD1. CDR1 MNHEY and CDR2 SVGAGI come from the germline V gene. Losses at the gene ends were 4 bases for V and 5 bases for J; bases not matched to a gene: 8. The CDR3 has 15 amino acids. This chain's CDR3 is CASSFTTGGRTEAFF. Written as DNA, the CDR3 is TGTGCCAGCAGTTTTACTACAGGGGGCCGGACTGAAGCTTTCTTT.

The chain uses TRBV19 and TRBJ2-3; no reliable D call. Germline loops: CDR1 LNHDA, CDR2 SQIVND (reference sequence). The germline V and J ends were trimmed by 4 bases and 3 bases, with 8 bases remaining between them. The CDR3 runs 13 residues. This CDR3 is CASSTGITDTQYF. Here the CDR3 DNA reads TGTGCCAGTAGTACTGGGATTACAGATACGCAGTATTTT.

V usage is TRBV9 and J usage is TRBJ2-1; TRBD2 might be the D (7 bases). Trimming left V 4 bases short and J 5 bases short, with 16 bases between. Germline CDR1 reads SGDLS; CDR2 reads YYNGEE. The CDR3 length is 15 residues. The CDR3 is CASSSSGGPNNEQFF. DNA for the CDR3: TGTGCCAGCAGCTCTTCCGGGGGGCCGAACAATGAGCAGTTCTTC.

The rearrangement uses TRBV11-2 and TRBJ2-1, with D perhaps TRBD1 (6 bases). V was pared by 0 bases and J by 11 bases, with 11 bases between. There are 13 residues in the CDR3. Looked up from germline, CDR1 is SGHAT and CDR2 is FQNNGV. This CDR3 reads CASSLEQGSKQFF. The CDR3 DNA follows: TGTGCCAGCAGCTTAGAACAGGGTAGTAAGCAGTTCTTC.

The rearrangement uses TRBV6-5 and TRBJ1-2, with 7 bases lining up with TRBD1. With V trimmed by 0 bases and J by 4 bases, 5 bases remained unmatched. In germline, CDR1 is MNHEY, CDR2 SVGAGI. This CDR3 has 15 residues. The CDR3 is CASSYSTGSFYGYTF. Here the CDR3 DNA reads TGTGCCAGCAGTTACTCGACAGGGAGTTTCTATGGCTACACCTTC.

In regard to this clone: The junction departs from the called germline gene at one end, perhaps through a read error. The chain uses TRBV7-7 and TRBJ2-1, with 11 bases aligning to TRBD2. The germline V gene has CDR1 SSHAT and CDR2 FNYEAQ (reference sequence). This CDR3 comprises 18 residues. The CDR3 nucleotides read TGTGCTAGCAGCTTGTTAGCGGGAGGGCCATTGGTTGCCAATGAGCAGTTCTTC. As protein: CASSLLAGGPLVANEQFF.

The chain couples TRBV18 to TRBJ2-7, with D tentatively TRBD1 (7 bases). CDR3 length: 15 residues. Germline V gene data show CDR1 as KGHSH and CDR2 as LQKENI. V was cut by 1 base and J by 1 base, with 11 bases left in between. This CDR3 reads CASSPQPGGSYEQYF. The CDR3 DNA reads as TGTGCCAGCTCACCACAACCAGGGGGGTCCTACGAGCAGTACTTC.

The J gene is TRBJ2-5, the V gene TRBV11-3, with D possibly being TRBD1 or TRBD2 (5 bases each). Between the trimmed V and J ends, which lost 2 bases and 1 base, there was a span of 23 bases. The CDR3 totals 19 residues. Germline CDR1 is SGHNT and CDR2 is YENEEA. The CDR3 loop is CASSLFTGEWDGCQETQYF. The CDR3 DNA is TGTGCCAGCAGCTTATTTACAGGAGAGTGGGACGGATGCCAAGAGACCCAGTACTTC. Full variable domain (missing parts from reference TRBV11-3 and TRBJ2-5): EAGVVQSPRYKIIEKKQPVAFWCNPISGHNTLYWYLQNLGQGPELLIRYENEEAVDDSQLPKDRFSAERLKGVDSTLKIQPAELGDSAVYLCASSLFTGEWDGCQETQYFGPGTRLLVL.

This chain joins TRBV11-2 and TRBJ2-7; 7 bases agree with TRBD1. The CDR3 contains 14 residues. CDR1 and CDR2 (germline): SGHAT, FQNNGV. J lost 2 bases, V lost 4 bases, and 5 bases had no gene match. The CDR3, as DNA: TGTGCCAGCAGCTCAGACAGGGCCCCCTACGAGCAGTACTTC. This translates into CASSSDRAPYEQYF.

The gene calls are TRBV10-3 and TRBJ2-2; the D gene is possibly TRBD1 (7 bases). The CDR3 covers 16 residues. Germline-derived CDR1 and CDR2 are ENHRY and SYGVKD. V was clipped by 0 bases and J by 5 bases, with 13 bases between them. CDR3 bases: TGTGCCATCAGTGAGTCGATTCAGGGGGGAACCGGGGAGCTGTTTTTT. The encoded protein is CAISESIQGGTGELFF.

V is TRBV9 and J is TRBJ1-1; 7 bases agree with TRBD1. The J segment lost 5 bases and the V segment lost 3 bases, leaving 1 base of the junction unmatched. Germline V gene sequence: CDR1 SGDLS, CDR2 YYNGEE. This CDR3 contains 12 residues. The CDR3 loop is CASSAGGTEAFF. The CDR3, as DNA: TGTGCCAGCAGCGCAGGGGGAACTGAAGCTTTCTTT. The whole variable domain, filled in from reference TRBV9 and TRBJ1-1, reads DSGVTQTPKHLITATGQRVTLRCSPRSGDLSVYWYQQSLDQGLQFLIQYYNGEERAKGNILERFSAQQFPDLHSELNLSSLELGDSALYFCASSAGGTEAFFGQGTRLTVV.

This chain joins TRBV19 and TRBJ1-5; D gene uncertain. The CDR3 consists of 13 residues. Per the germline V gene, CDR1 is LNHDA and CDR2 is SQIVND (reference sequence). V gave up 8 bases and J gave up 0 bases, with 8 bases separating them. The CDR3 coding sequence is TGTGCCAGTCAGGAAAATAGCAATCAGCCCCAGCATTTT. This codes for CASQENSNQPQHF.

The V gene is TRBV11-1, the J gene TRBJ1-1; tentative D call: TRBD1 (6 bases). V was cut by 4 bases and J by 10 bases, with 25 bases left in between. The CDR3 has 16 residues. Germline CDR1 SGHAT, CDR2 FQDESV (reference sequence). The CDR3 protein is CASSSWGGGMESGAFF. The DNA of the CDR3 is TGTGCCAGCAGCTCCTGGGGGGGCGGGATGGAGTCTGGAGCTTTCTTT.

The chain recombines TRBV27 with TRBJ2-1, with 11 bases identical to TRBD2. The length of the CDR3 is 15 residues. Germline CDR1 and CDR2: MNHEY and SMNVEV (reference sequence). The junction had 2 bases not matched to a gene; V was cut back by 2 bases and J by 5 bases. DNA of the CDR3: TGTGCCAGCAGTTTAGTAGCGGGAGGGAACAATGAGCAGTTCTTC. Its protein product is CASSLVAGGNNEQFF.

The rearrangement joins TRBV27 to TRBJ2-1; D possibly corresponds to TRBD1 (6 bases). Trimming removed 3 bases from V and 0 bases from J, with 6 bases in between. This CDR3 has 14 amino acids. The germline V gene encodes CDR1 MNHEY and CDR2 SMNVEV (reference sequence). The CDR3 sequence is CASSLGASYNEQFF. CDR3 DNA sequence: TGTGCCAGCAGTTTGGGGGCCTCCTACAATGAGCAGTTCTTC.